The rows below give T cell receptor beta chains drawn from one sample of a study of blood T cell repertoires in COVID-19. The method was immunoSEQ multiplex PCR; TCRdb's version includes in-frame clones alone and lacks a portion of them. The repertoire holds under 130,000 clones, with around 91% as singletons. Sequencing was carried out using peripheral blood. These receptors were collected from a woman older than 75 with acute or convalescent COVID-19. CDR3s leave out the opening cysteine and the closing phenylalanine or tryptophan. The D gene is left open where the match is weak.

cdr3_aa v_call d_call cdr3_length j_call
ASSQAYSDRGLPQNYGYT TRBV4-3 TRBD1 18 TRBJ1-2
ASSPPAGMPQNIQY TRBV28 . 14 TRBJ2-4
AINTGGNYGYT TRBV10-3 TRBD1 11 TRBJ1-2
ASSPRWANTEAF TRBV19 . 12 TRBJ1-1
ASSVDGRDTEAF TRBV9 . 12 TRBJ1-1
ASSQRIMTVAKDTEAF TRBV3-1/TRBV3-2 . 16 TRBJ1-1
ASSELAVYEQF TRBV2 . 11 TRBJ2-1
ASGQGYTEAF TRBV19 TRBD1 10 TRBJ1-1
ASSIGTSGTDTQY TRBV7-9 TRBD2 13 TRBJ2-3
ASSVWGVGTDTQY TRBV9 . 13 TRBJ2-3
ASSPLPTASYGYT TRBV18 . 13 TRBJ1-2
ASSFTGLAHEQY TRBV7-9 TRBD2 12 TRBJ2-7
ASIGGGWLDTQY TRBV2 . 12 TRBJ2-3